This entry features one T cell receptor (beta chain) sequence. Its antigen is not identified. Read coverage stops 3 residues before the CDR3 terminus; the germline J gene supplies the remainder. This entry is derived from a study of T cells in women clearing cervical HPV infection. Overall study: Case blood was drawn a median about 160 days after lesion detection. Study-level results: Controls had more TRBV6-7 (0.16%) than cases (roughly 0.11%).

The CDR3 covers 14 residues. Trimming pared 0 bases from V and 2 bases from J, leaving 6 bases between. Germline loops: CDR1 SGHDT, CDR2 YYEEEE. Cervical HPV DNA detected by MY09/MY11 PCR, typed by dot-blot. The protocol was immunoSEQ multiplex PCR, while the TCRdb copy is restricted to in-frame clones and leaves out a portion. Its table records about 40,000 clones. The rearrangement joins TRBV5-6 to TRBJ2-1, with a weak D call TRBD1 (5 bases). The TCR comes from a woman aged 18 to 75 with a cervical HPV16 infection that either progressed to CIN3+ or cleared (not recorded which). The sample was blood buffy coat. CDR3 in amino acids: CASSLGTTYNEQFF. CDR3 DNA (partial): TGTGCCAGCAGCTTGGGGACAACCTACAATGAG.